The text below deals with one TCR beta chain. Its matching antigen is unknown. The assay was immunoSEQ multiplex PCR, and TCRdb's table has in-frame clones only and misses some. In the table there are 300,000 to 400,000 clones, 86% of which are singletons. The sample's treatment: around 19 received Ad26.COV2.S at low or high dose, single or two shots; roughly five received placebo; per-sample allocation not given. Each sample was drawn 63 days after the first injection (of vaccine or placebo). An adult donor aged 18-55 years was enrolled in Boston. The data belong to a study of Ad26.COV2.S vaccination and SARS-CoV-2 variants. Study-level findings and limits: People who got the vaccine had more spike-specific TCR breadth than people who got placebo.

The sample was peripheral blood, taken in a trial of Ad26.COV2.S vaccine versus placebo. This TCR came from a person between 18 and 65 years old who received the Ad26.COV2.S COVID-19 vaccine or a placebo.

The DNA for the CDR3 is TGTGCCAGCAGCTCTCCCTACAATGAGCAGTTCTTC. Amino acid sequence: CASSSPYNEQFF. V is TRBV5-4 and J is TRBJ2-1; no reliable D call. Deletions cut 3 bases from V and 2 bases from J, with 3 bases between. CDR1 SGHNT and CDR2 YYREEE come from the germline V gene (reference sequence). This CDR3 has 12 amino acids.